This TCR beta chain is drawn from a study of OX40 agonist ivuxolimab in advanced cancers. Whole-study context: Recorded diagnoses for dose-escalation patients were hepatocellular carcinoma, melanoma, renal cell or head and neck cancer. Whole-study results and caveats: Compared with CD4+, CD8+ T cells on average had more expanded clones.

Regarding this clone: Its target is not known.

Trimming took 2 bases from V and 7 from J, leaving 14 bases between them. The CDR3 consists of 15 residues. Germline V lookup: CDR1 SNHLY, CDR2 FYNNEI. Exclusion of a patient followed from autoimmune disease history or systemic immunosuppression. TCRdb's copy holds only in-frame clones and misses some; the assay was immunoSEQ multiplex PCR. The data hold under 95,000 clones, with around 90% observed a single time. The chain links TRBV2 to TRBJ1-4; D possibly corresponds to TRBD1 (5 bases). The sequences come from CD4+ or CD8+ T cells sorted from blood, collected in a trial of the OX40 agonist ivuxolimab. This clonotype originated in an adult with an advanced solid tumor such as melanoma, head and neck, liver or kidney cancer. The CDR3 sequence: CASSESWGRGEKLFF. CDR3 coding DNA: TGTGCCAGCAGTGAAAGCTGGGGGAGGGGTGAAAAACTGTTTTTT.